The present T cell receptor beta chain was sequenced within a study of response to subunit inactivated influenza vaccine. Study findings and constraints: Authors proposed each seasonal influenza vaccination draws in few new T cells.

Germline V gene data show CDR1 as MNHEY and CDR2 as SVGAGI. J lost 4 bases, V lost 4 bases, and 6 bases had no gene match. The CDR3 is 15 residues long. This clonotype was observed a handful of times. Antigen: not known. MiXCR, run by TCRdb on the RT-PCR reads, gives a single entry per CDR3 protein. The sample includes about 700,000 distinct CDR3 sequences, about 15% seen only once; the top ten take about 7.6%. This clonotype originated in a man between 50 and 59 years old who received an inactivated influenza vaccine. Sequences were derived from PBMCs from blood, sampled around 15 days before vaccination. The J gene is TRBJ2-5, the V gene TRBV6-5; 10 nucleotides align to TRBD1. The CDR3, as DNA: TGTGCCAGCAGTTGGGGGACAGGGGACGTAGAGACCCAGTACTTC. Amino acid sequence: CASSWGTGDVETQYF.